The rows below give T cell receptor beta chains drawn from one sample of a study of response to subunit inactivated influenza vaccine. A single record per CDR3 protein comes from TCRdb applying MiXCR to the RT-PCR reads. The table shows around 570,000 distinct CDR3 sequences, with approximately 7.1% occurring only once. The sample consisted of PBMCs from blood, taken roughly 24 months after vaccination. Source of these receptors: a man in his fifties or sixties who received an inactivated influenza vaccine. CDR3s leave out the opening cysteine and the closing phenylalanine or tryptophan. Some rows mark clone size as missing; the rest say once, few, many or name a class of expanded clone.

clone_size v_call cdr3_aa
. TRBV4-2 ASSQDSMTSGVYEQY
few TRBV6-5 ASSYEGPRYNEQF
. TRBV12-3/TRBV12-4 ASSLTGVGYGYT
. TRBV19 ASSPSGTGSNQPQH
few TRBV7-9 ASSLATGGLNEQF
. TRBV10-3 AISTGTSVSTDTQY
many TRBV20-1 SAEGQDNQPQH
. TRBV19 ASSKKGQGSPYEQY
few TRBV5-1 ASSLGAQSFEAF
many TRBV25-1 ASSVGIYEQY
few TRBV14 ASSQAGPRRQETQY
many TRBV11-2 ASSLSGQGLETQY
. TRBV10-3 AISESRLAGGGWTQY
. TRBV6-1 ASRTAPGTDTQY
. TRBV29-1 SVTLGQVLGDNEQF
. TRBV4-3 ASSQARENTDTQY
. TRBV20-1 SARGRTSGGGTDTQY
many TRBV9 ASSVEASGPYNEQF
. TRBV7-2 ASSLGLRGAGGYT
many TRBV5-5 ASSLWTDMNTEAF
few TRBV4-1 ASSQESWVEQF
. TRBV20-1 SARDWSDQPQH
. TRBV10-3 AISESPGTRTGYT
few TRBV27 ASSPPGDHFYNEQF
. TRBV6-5 ASSGSLDEQF
few TRBV7-3 ASKPVLEREETQY
few TRBV12-3/TRBV12-4 ASSLRRAYEQY
few TRBV3-1 ASSQGWRELGTEAF
. TRBV7-9 ASSDTGRDEQY
few TRBV28 ASSFLDRGYEQY
. TRBV5-4 ASSFRGTSGGLIMHEQF
many TRBV12-3/TRBV12-4 ASSPYRRHHYGYT
many TRBV27 ASSFTLSGSRTDTQY
few TRBV30 AWLPGTGDGEQF
. TRBV7-8 ASRPAGQETQY
. TRBV12-3/TRBV12-4 ASSLYPTTGGPLTDTQY
few TRBV9 ASSAGTGDTEAF
. TRBV3-1 ASSQDNLGGATEAF
few TRBV20-1 SASLVGGTNEQY
. TRBV5-6 ASSSRDRYEQY
. TRBV6-1 ASSHTAGVGTDTQY
few TRBV5-5 ASSLSGKSDTQY
many TRBV14 ASSFGQGPYNEQF
few TRBV20-1 SAGNGIQVL
. TRBV7-9 ASSLLRDKETQY
few TRBV20-1 GGGSYNEQF
. TRBV7-2 ASSSRLALSYEQY
many TRBV18 ASSPFRDTEAF
. TRBV7-3 ASSLTYNGEQF
. TRBV6-1 ASSAWTGANYGYT
many TRBV18 ASSPLRSDETQY